What follows are 21 T cell receptor beta chains derived from one specimen sequenced in a study of blood T cells in healthy people across ages. Through a sample-barcoded 5' primer and a J-beta primer mix, a second PCR was run for 7 to 11 cycles. TCRdb called the 5' RACE reads again in MiXCR, with one record for every CDR3 protein. The table lists 1 million to 1.2 million distinct CDR3 sequences, about two fifths of them singletons. The sequencing sample was made of blood. These receptors were taken from a man between 18 and 35 years old in good health.

This chain joins TRBV3-1 and TRBJ2-7; 8 bases are a match to TRBD2. The germline V gene has CDR1 LGHDT and CDR2 YNNKEL (reference sequence). The length of the CDR3 is 15 residues. Losses at the gene ends were 3 bases for V and 7 bases for J; bases not matched to a gene: 11. CDR3 bases: TGTGCCAGCAGCCAGGAAGCGGGGGCGTACAATGAGCAGTACTTC. Translated: CASSQEAGAYNEQYF.

CDR3 DNA sequence: TGCAGTGCTAGGCCCCCGGACGGCACCTATGGCTACACCTTC. It specifies CSARPPDGTYGYTF. V and J are TRBV20-1 and TRBJ1-2; the D is unclear. This CDR3 contains 14 residues. V lost 3 bases to trimming and J lost 4 bases, with 15 bases between them. Germline CDR1 is DFQATT and CDR2 is SNEGSKA (reference sequence).

The chain employs TRBV20-1 and TRBJ1-4, with a tentative D call TRBD1 (5 bases). Germline V gene lookup returns CDR1 DFQATT and CDR2 SNEGSKA (reference sequence). The V gene lost 6 bases and the J gene lost 8 bases, with 16 bases spanning the gap. This CDR3 spans 13 amino acids. The CDR3 region is CSASHGAGEKLFF. CDR3 in DNA: TGCAGTGCCTCCCATGGGGCGGGAGAAAAACTGTTTTTT.

The rearrangement joins TRBV5-1 to TRBJ1-1; 7 bases fit TRBD1. The ends lost 0 bases at V and 1 base at J; junction bases unmatched: 3. The CDR3 loop spans 15 amino acids. Germline-derived CDR1 and CDR2 are SGHRS and YFSETQ. In DNA, the CDR3 is TGCGCCAGCAGCTTGGATGAGGGGGCGAACACTGAAGCTTTCTTT. It is translated as CASSLDEGANTEAFF.

The chain carries TRBV7-9 and TRBJ2-2; 8 bases agree with TRBD2. The CDR3 covers 15 residues. V shed 6 bases, J shed 6 bases, and the junction held 9 bases outside the gene matches. Germline V gene sequence: CDR1 SEHNR, CDR2 FQNEAQ (reference sequence). CDR3 bases: TGTGCCAGCAGACTAAACGGGGGGGCGGCCGGGGAGCTGTTTTTT. It yields the protein CASRLNGGAAGELFF.

As concerns this clonotype: A much larger clone is a single base away; this may be a read error. The rearrangement joins TRBV4-2 to TRBJ1-2; D is undetermined. The CDR3 runs 14 residues. Germline CDR1 reads LGHNA; CDR2 reads YNFKEQ. CDR3 amino acids: CANSLKNREGGYTF. The CDR3 DNA reads TGTGCCAACAGCCTCAAGAACCGCGAGGGTGGCTACACCTTC.

The V and J genes are TRBV21-1 and TRBJ2-1. TRBV21-1 is a pseudogene segment. The CDR3 extends over 14 amino acids. CDR3 sequence reads: CASSSLGPPNERFF. CDR3 bases: TGTGCCAGCAGCAGTCTTGGACCGCCCAATGAGCGGTTCTTC.

This clonotype was counted only a few times. This chain connects TRBV10-3 to TRBJ1-2; weak D call: TRBD1 (5 bases). CDR3 length: 17 residues. CDR1 is ENHRY, CDR2 SYGVKD, per germline. V lost 7 bases, J lost 4 bases, and 25 bases lay in between. The CDR3 protein is CAITGGQGQKSAYGYTF. The CDR3 coding sequence is TGTGCCATCACGGGCGGCCAGGGCCAGAAATCTGCCTATGGCTACACCTTC.

The genes are TRBV9 and TRBJ2-3, with D unresolved. The CDR3 extends over 17 amino acids. V lost 0 bases to trimming and J lost 2 bases, with 16 bases between them. From germline, CDR1 is SGDLS and CDR2 YYNGEE. The CDR3 DNA sequence: TGTGCCAGCAGCGTAGAGAGGTCAGACCTTCCCACAGATACGCAGTATTTT. It specifies CASSVERSDLPTDTQYF. The full variable domain, its missing parts supplied by reference TRBV9 and TRBJ2-3, is DSGVTQTPKHLITATGQRVTLRCSPRSGDLSVYWYQQSLDQGLQFLIQYYNGEERAKGNILERFSAQQFPDLHSELNLSSLELGDSALYFCASSVERSDLPTDTQYFGPGTRLTVL.

This clonotype was seen many times. A read error may be the cause here, since a much bigger clone is one base away. This chain joins TRBV6-5 and TRBJ2-7; perhaps D is TRBD1 or TRBD2 (6 bases each). The CDR3 length is 15 residues. Per germline, CDR1 MNHEY and CDR2 SVGAGI. V was cut by 2 bases and J by 5 bases, with 16 bases left in between. CDR3 in amino acids: CASSYGGPRFDEQYF. CDR3 DNA sequence: TGTGCCAGCAGTTACGGGGGGCCTAGGTTCGACGAGCAGTACTTC.

This chain links TRBV12-3 or TRBV12-4 with TRBJ2-4, with unresolved D. The length of the CDR3 is 15 residues. Deletions cut 3 bases from V and 1 base from J, with 10 bases between. CDR3 sequence: CASSFMGLAKNIQYF. DNA of the CDR3: TGTGCCAGCAGTTTTATGGGGTTGGCCAAAAACATTCAGTACTTC.

V gene TRBV13 combines with J gene TRBJ1-2; TRBD1 matches at 12 bases. V was clipped by 4 bases and J by 8 bases; unmatched bases: 5. The CDR3 length is 14 residues. Germline CDR1 is PRHDT and CDR2 is FYEKMQ (reference sequence). The CDR3 bases are TGTGCCAGCAGCTCCTGGGACAGGGGGCGAGGCTACACCTTC. Protein: CASSSWDRGRGYTF.

The chain uses TRBV10-3 and TRBJ1-2; D is unclear. V lost 1 base, J lost 0 bases, and 6 bases lay in between. Germline CDR1 and CDR2: ENHRY and SYGVKD. The CDR3 covers 14 residues. CDR3 DNA: TGTGCCATCAGTGAGTACAGTCCTAACTATGGCTACACCTTC. Its protein product is CAISEYSPNYGYTF.

V is TRBV20-1 and J is TRBJ2-3; TRBD2 matches 15 bases. The CDR3 extends over 17 amino acids. Unmatched junction bases numbered 13, after V lost 6 bases and J lost 6 bases. CDR1 and CDR2 from the germline V gene are DFQATT and SNEGSKA (reference sequence). The CDR3 is CSALENGLAGGRDTQYF. CDR3 coding DNA: TGCAGTGCCTTGGAGAACGGACTAGCGGGGGGGAGGGATACGCAGTATTTT.

This chain uses TRBV11-2 with TRBJ2-1; D is perhaps TRBD1 (6 bases). This CDR3 contains 16 residues. V lost 0 bases and J 8 bases, leaving 17 bases between the germline ends. Germline values: CDR1 SGHAT, CDR2 FQNNGV. DNA for the CDR3: TGTGCCAGCAGCTTAGAGTCTTGGGGGCGCGGGCATGAGCAGTTCTTC. Translating it yields CASSLESWGRGHEQFF.

This clonotype was counted a single time. The chain is built from TRBV29-1 and TRBJ2-1; 8 bases align to TRBD2. Per germline, CDR1 SQVTM and CDR2 ANQGSEA. The V and J ends lost 4 bases and 0 bases, in that order; junction bases with no gene match: 11. The CDR3 extends over 17 amino acids. This CDR3 is CSVGGLAHQSSYNEQFF. CDR3 coding DNA: TGCAGCGTTGGTGGACTAGCCCACCAAAGCTCCTACAATGAGCAGTTCTTC.

The J gene is TRBJ2-7, the V gene TRBV3-1; D gene unclear. The CDR3 has 11 amino acids. CDR1 and CDR2 (germline): LGHDT, YNNKEL (reference sequence). The V and J ends lost 5 bases and 8 bases respectively, with 10 bases between them. CDR3 sequence reads: CASSSRGQQYF. The CDR3 DNA follows: TGTGCCAGCAGCAGTCGCGGACAGCAGTACTTC.

Worth noting for this clonotype: This could be a read error, since a much larger clone is one nucleotide away. V is TRBV14 and J is TRBJ1-4, with a weak D call TRBD1 (5 bases). In germline, CDR1 is SGHDN, CDR2 FVKESK. Trimming took 7 bases from V and 7 from J, leaving 19 bases between them. The CDR3 runs to 15 residues. CDR3 in amino acids: CASNRPGARGEKLFF. The CDR3, as DNA: TGTGCCAGCAACCGCCCCGGGGCCCGAGGTGAAAAACTGTTTTTT.

This clonotype was counted only a few times. The chain couples TRBV20-1 to TRBJ2-1; D is undetermined. CDR1 and CDR2 from the germline V gene are DFQATT and SNEGSKA (reference sequence). Trimming took off 0 bases at V and 4 bases at J, with 7 bases between the two ends. This CDR3 has 13 amino acids. CDR3 residues: CSARDEMYNEQFF. The DNA for the CDR3 is TGCAGTGCTAGAGATGAGATGTACAATGAGCAGTTCTTC.

The J gene is TRBJ1-6, the V gene TRBV7-2; D perhaps matches TRBD1 (5 bases). Trimming pared 5 bases from V and 10 bases from J, leaving 15 bases between. Looked up from germline, CDR1 is SGHTA and CDR2 is FQGNSA. The CDR3 runs 14 residues. The chain's CDR3 is CASSPRTRTSPLHF. CDR3 bases: TGTGCCAGCAGCCCCCGGACAAGGACCTCACCCCTCCACTTT.

The rearrangement links TRBV7-9 to TRBJ2-1; 9 nucleotides align to TRBD1. Germline CDR1 is SEHNR and CDR2 is FQNEAQ (reference sequence). The length of the CDR3 is 14 residues. With V trimmed by 5 bases and J by 8 bases, 7 bases remained unmatched. This chain's CDR3 is CASSAPGTGHEQFF. The CDR3 DNA follows: TGTGCCAGCAGCGCGCCCGGGACAGGGCATGAGCAGTTCTTC.